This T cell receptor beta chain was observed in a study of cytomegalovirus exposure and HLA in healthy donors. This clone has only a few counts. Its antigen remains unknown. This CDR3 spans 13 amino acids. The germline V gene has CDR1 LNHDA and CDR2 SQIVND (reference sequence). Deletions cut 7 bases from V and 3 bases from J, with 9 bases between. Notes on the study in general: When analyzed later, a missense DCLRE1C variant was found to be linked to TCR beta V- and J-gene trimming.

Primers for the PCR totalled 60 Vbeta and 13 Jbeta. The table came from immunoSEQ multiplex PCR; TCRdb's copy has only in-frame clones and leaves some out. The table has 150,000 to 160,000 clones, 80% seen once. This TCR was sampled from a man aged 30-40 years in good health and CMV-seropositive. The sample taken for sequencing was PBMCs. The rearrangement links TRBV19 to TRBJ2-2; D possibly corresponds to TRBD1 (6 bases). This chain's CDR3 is CASTRTDTGELFF. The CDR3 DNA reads TGTGCCAGTACCAGGACAGACACCGGGGAGCTGTTTTTT.